The rows below give T cell receptor beta chains drawn from one sample of a study of blood T cell repertoires in COVID-19. Here immunoSEQ multiplex PCR was the method, and the copy in TCRdb shows in-frame clones only, minus some. The table lists approximately 98,000 clones, over 70% of them singletons, with 3.5% to 5% in the top ten. Source material: peripheral blood. The receptors were gathered from a man aged 55 to 70 with acute or convalescent COVID-19. Both conserved end residues are part of each CDR3. The D gene is left open where the match is weak. Clone size, where shown, is once, few, many, or a class for clones that have expanded.

V gene: TRBV5-4; clone size: .; D gene: .; J gene: TRBJ1-2; CDR3 DNA: TGTGCCAGCAGCCAGACAGTGTCCTATGGCTACACCTTC; CDR3 protein: CASSQTVSYGYTF
V gene: TRBV19; clone size: .; D gene: TRBD1; J gene: TRBJ1-6; CDR3 DNA: TGTGCCGCCCGAGGAGATGGACAGGGCGTCTATAATTCACCCCTCCACTTT; CDR3 protein: CAARGDGQGVYNSPLHF
V gene: TRBV3-1/TRBV3-2; clone size: once; D gene: .; J gene: TRBJ1-5; CDR3 DNA: TGTGCCAGCAGCCTCGGTGGGCCCCAAAGCAATCAGCCCCAGCATTTT; CDR3 protein: CASSLGGPQSNQPQHF
V gene: TRBV4-3; clone size: .; D gene: .; J gene: TRBJ2-5; CDR3 DNA: TGCGCCAGCAGCCCCAGGGGATGGGAGACCCAGTACTTC; CDR3 protein: CASSPRGWETQYF
V gene: TRBV7-2; clone size: .; D gene: .; J gene: TRBJ2-3; CDR3 DNA: TGTGCCAGCAGCTATATCACAGATACGCAGTATTTT; CDR3 protein: CASSYITDTQYF
V gene: TRBV18; clone size: .; D gene: TRBD1; J gene: TRBJ1-2; CDR3 DNA: TGTGCCAGCTCACCGGGACAGGGGGCCGTAACTAACTATGGCTACACCTTC; CDR3 protein: CASSPGQGAVTNYGYTF
V gene: TRBV12-3/TRBV12-4; clone size: .; D gene: .; J gene: TRBJ1-1; CDR3 DNA: TGTGCCAGCAGCACCGGGACTACGGATGAAGCTTTCTTT; CDR3 protein: CASSTGTTDEAFF
V gene: TRBV19; clone size: .; D gene: TRBD2; J gene: TRBJ2-3; CDR3 DNA: TGTGCCAGTAGTCGACGACTAGCGGGAGAAACAGATACGCAGTATTTT; CDR3 protein: CASSRRLAGETDTQYF
V gene: TRBV19; clone size: .; D gene: TRBD1; J gene: TRBJ1-3; CDR3 DNA: TGTGCCAGTAGTATCTCTGGCAGGGGGTCTGGAAACACCATATATTTT; CDR3 protein: CASSISGRGSGNTIYF
V gene: TRBV7-9; clone size: .; D gene: .; J gene: TRBJ1-1; CDR3 DNA: TGTGCCAGCAGCTTAGGGGCAGGGATGAGCACTGAAGCTTTCTTT; CDR3 protein: CASSLGAGMSTEAFF
V gene: TRBV6-6; clone size: .; D gene: .; J gene: TRBJ2-4; CDR3 DNA: TGTGCCAGCAGTTACTCGCAGGGTTCCAAAAACATTCAGTACTTC; CDR3 protein: CASSYSQGSKNIQYF
V gene: TRBV30; clone size: .; D gene: .; J gene: TRBJ2-7; CDR3 DNA: TGTGCCTGGAGTGGGACAGCCTTCCCCTACGAGCAGTACTTC; CDR3 protein: CAWSGTAFPYEQYF
V gene: TRBV5-6; clone size: .; D gene: .; J gene: TRBJ2-2; CDR3 DNA: TGTGCCAGCAGCTTGGGGCCCGGGGAGCTGTTTTTT; CDR3 protein: CASSLGPGELFF
V gene: TRBV6-5; clone size: .; D gene: TRBD1; J gene: TRBJ1-6; CDR3 DNA: TGTGCCAGCAGGCGAAGGACAGGGGGCCGTTCACCCCTCCACTTT; CDR3 protein: CASRRRTGGRSPLHF
V gene: TRBV6-2/TRBV6-3; clone size: .; D gene: TRBD1; J gene: TRBJ1-4; CDR3 DNA: TGTGCCAGCAGTTTTTCCACAGGGGGCGTTAAGGAAAAACTGTTTTTT; CDR3 protein: CASSFSTGGVKEKLFF
V gene: TRBV6-2/TRBV6-3; clone size: few; D gene: .; J gene: TRBJ1-5; CDR3 DNA: TGTGCCAGCAGTTACACAGTACAGGGTCAGCCCCAGCATTTT; CDR3 protein: CASSYTVQGQPQHF
V gene: TRBV5-1; clone size: .; D gene: TRBD1; J gene: TRBJ1-5; CDR3 DNA: TGCGCCAGCAGCTTGGGGGGCAGGGGGCAGGAGCCCCAGCATTTT; CDR3 protein: CASSLGGRGQEPQHF
V gene: TRBV11-2; clone size: .; D gene: .; J gene: TRBJ1-1; CDR3 DNA: TGTGCCAGCAGCTTAGCCTCAGGGAAGAGGGCTTTCTTT; CDR3 protein: CASSLASGKRAFF
V gene: TRBV10-3; clone size: once; D gene: TRBD1; J gene: TRBJ1-4; CDR3 DNA: TGTGCCATCAGTGAAACAGGGGGCAATGAAAAACTGTTTTTT; CDR3 protein: CAISETGGNEKLFF
V gene: TRBV24-1; clone size: few; D gene: .; J gene: TRBJ1-2; CDR3 DNA: TGTGCCACCAGTGACCCGGCAGGGAAATCGGTCTATGGCTACACCTTC; CDR3 protein: CATSDPAGKSVYGYTF
V gene: TRBV3-1/TRBV3-2; clone size: .; D gene: TRBD1; J gene: TRBJ1-2; CDR3 DNA: TGTGCCAGCAGCCCACTCGGACAGGGAACCTATGGCTACACCTTC; CDR3 protein: CASSPLGQGTYGYTF
V gene: TRBV11-2; clone size: .; D gene: .; J gene: TRBJ1-3; CDR3 DNA: TGTGCCAGCAGTTACGGGGGTGGAAACACCATATATTTT; CDR3 protein: CASSYGGGNTIYF
V gene: TRBV6-6; clone size: few; D gene: .; J gene: TRBJ2-1; CDR3 DNA: TGTGCCAGCAGTTACTTGGCAGGGGCCTACAATGAGCAGTTCTTC; CDR3 protein: CASSYLAGAYNEQFF
V gene: TRBV5-1; clone size: .; D gene: TRBD1; J gene: TRBJ2-1; CDR3 DNA: TGCGCCAGCAGCTCCGGGACAGACTCCTACAATGAGCAGTTCTTC; CDR3 protein: CASSSGTDSYNEQFF
V gene: TRBV20-1; clone size: .; D gene: .; J gene: TRBJ1-4; CDR3 DNA: TGCAGTGCGTCCGCTAATGAAAAACTGTTTTTT; CDR3 protein: CSASANEKLFF
V gene: TRBV5-4; clone size: .; D gene: TRBD2; J gene: TRBJ2-1; CDR3 DNA: TGTGCCAGCAGCGAATCTAGCGGGCTACGCGGATATGAGCAGTTCTTC; CDR3 protein: CASSESSGLRGYEQFF
V gene: TRBV6-5; clone size: .; D gene: .; J gene: TRBJ1-2; CDR3 DNA: TGTGCCAGCAGCCAAAAGCGGGGTGGCTACACCTTC; CDR3 protein: CASSQKRGGYTF
V gene: TRBV29-1; clone size: .; D gene: TRBD2; J gene: TRBJ2-1; CDR3 DNA: TGCAGCGTTGGTAGCGGGAGCCTCGTAGGGGAGCAGTTCTTC; CDR3 protein: CSVGSGSLVGEQFF
V gene: TRBV24-1; clone size: medium-sized; D gene: .; J gene: TRBJ1-5; CDR3 DNA: TGTGCCACCAGTGACCAGGCTCAGCCCCAGCATTTT; CDR3 protein: CATSDQAQPQHF
V gene: TRBV27; clone size: once; D gene: TRBD1; J gene: TRBJ2-2; CDR3 DNA: TGTGCCAGCAGCACCGGGACAGGGCACACCGGGGAGCTGTTTTTT; CDR3 protein: CASSTGTGHTGELFF
V gene: TRBV11-2; clone size: .; D gene: .; J gene: TRBJ2-5; CDR3 DNA: TGTGCCAGCAGCTTAAGAGCGGCTGGTGGGGAGACCCAGTACTTC; CDR3 protein: CASSLRAAGGETQYF
V gene: TRBV18; clone size: .; D gene: .; J gene: TRBJ1-4; CDR3 DNA: TGTGCCAGCTCCCCTACCGTTAATGAAAAACTGTTTTTT; CDR3 protein: CASSPTVNEKLFF
V gene: TRBV7-9; clone size: .; D gene: .; J gene: TRBJ1-2; CDR3 DNA: TGTGCCAGCAGCTTAGCCACAGAGATCTATGGCTACACCTTC; CDR3 protein: CASSLATEIYGYTF
V gene: TRBV28; clone size: .; D gene: TRBD2; J gene: TRBJ2-1; CDR3 DNA: TGTGCCAGCAGTCTCTTAGCGGGAGGGCCCTCTCCCTACAATGAGCAGTTCTTC; CDR3 protein: CASSLLAGGPSPYNEQFF
V gene: TRBV7-2; clone size: .; D gene: .; J gene: TRBJ2-5; CDR3 DNA: TGTGCCAGCAGCTCTGGATCGGGAGAGACCCAGTACTTC; CDR3 protein: CASSSGSGETQYF
V gene: TRBV6-5; clone size: .; D gene: TRBD2; J gene: TRBJ2-3; CDR3 DNA: TGTGCCAGCAGTCTAGCGGGAGGGCCCGGAGATACGCAGTATTTT; CDR3 protein: CASSLAGGPGDTQYF
V gene: TRBV6-5; clone size: .; D gene: .; J gene: TRBJ2-6; CDR3 DNA: TGTGCCAGCAGGGACATCTACTCTGGGGCCAACGTCCTGACTTTC; CDR3 protein: CASRDIYSGANVLTF
V gene: TRBV25-1; clone size: .; D gene: TRBD2; J gene: TRBJ2-5; CDR3 DNA: TGTGCCAGCAGTGAATCGGGGGGAGGGCCCTATAGAGAGACCCAGTACTTC; CDR3 protein: CASSESGGGPYRETQYF